This TCR beta chain was recorded in a study of T cell responses to AZD1222 COVID-19 vaccine. Regarding the study as a whole: Among spike-specific TCRs, nearly half reportedly target unmutated variant regions. Spike-specific TCR depth and breadth grew after two AZD1222 doses. Sampled repertoires all dated from after the peak T cell response. Spike was spanned by vaccine-associated CD4 TCRs, with dominance at 160-218 and 743-854.

Clones were read by immunoSEQ multiplex PCR, and TCRdb kept only the in-frame ones, dropping some. The sample has about 160,000 clones, about nine tenths seen once. Turning to this clone: What it recognizes is unknown.

The TCR was taken from an adult in good health. The material sequenced was peripheral blood, taken on day 0 of AZD1222 vaccination.

The CDR3 DNA sequence: TGTGCCAGCAGCCCGGGACAGGGGCCCCCGAGCACCGGGGAGCTGTTTTTT. Encoded protein: CASSPGQGPPSTGELFF. The rearrangement joins TRBV5-4 to TRBJ2-2; 10 positions match TRBD1. J gave up 4 bases and V 4 bases, and 10 bases lay outside the gene matches. Per germline, CDR1 SGHNT and CDR2 YYREEE (reference sequence). The CDR3 runs to 17 residues.